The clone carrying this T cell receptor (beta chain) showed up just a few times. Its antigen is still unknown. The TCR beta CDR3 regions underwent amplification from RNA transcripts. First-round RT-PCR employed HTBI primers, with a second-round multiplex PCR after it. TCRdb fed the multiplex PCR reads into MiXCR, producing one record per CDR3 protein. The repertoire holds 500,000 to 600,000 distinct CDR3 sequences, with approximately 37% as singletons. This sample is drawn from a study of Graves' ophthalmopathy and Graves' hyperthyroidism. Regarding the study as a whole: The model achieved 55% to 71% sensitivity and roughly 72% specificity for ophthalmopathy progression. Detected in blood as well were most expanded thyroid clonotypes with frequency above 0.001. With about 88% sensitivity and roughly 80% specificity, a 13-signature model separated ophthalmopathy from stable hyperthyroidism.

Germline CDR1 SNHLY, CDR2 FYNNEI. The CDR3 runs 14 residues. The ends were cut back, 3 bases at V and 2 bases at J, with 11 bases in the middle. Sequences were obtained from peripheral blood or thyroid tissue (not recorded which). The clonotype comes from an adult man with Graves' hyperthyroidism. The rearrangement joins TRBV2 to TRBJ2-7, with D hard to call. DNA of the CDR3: TGTGCCAGCAGTGAGGCGGTCTCGGCCTACGAGCAGTACTTC. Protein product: CASSEAVSAYEQYF.